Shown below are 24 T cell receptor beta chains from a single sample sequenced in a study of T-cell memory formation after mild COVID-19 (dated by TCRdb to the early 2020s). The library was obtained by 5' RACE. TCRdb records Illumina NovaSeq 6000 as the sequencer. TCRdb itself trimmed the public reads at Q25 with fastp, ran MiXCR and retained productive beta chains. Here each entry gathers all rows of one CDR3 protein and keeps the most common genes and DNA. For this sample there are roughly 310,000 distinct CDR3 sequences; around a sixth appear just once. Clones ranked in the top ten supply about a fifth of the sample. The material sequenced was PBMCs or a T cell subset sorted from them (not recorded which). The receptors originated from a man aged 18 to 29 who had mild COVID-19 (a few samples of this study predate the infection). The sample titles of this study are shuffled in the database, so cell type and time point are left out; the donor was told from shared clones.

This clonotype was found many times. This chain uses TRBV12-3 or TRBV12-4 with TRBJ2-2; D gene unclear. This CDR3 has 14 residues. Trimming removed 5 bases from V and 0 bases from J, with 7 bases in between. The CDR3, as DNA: TGTGCCAGCAGTCCCAACTCGAACACCGGGGAGCTGTTTTTT. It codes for CASSPNSNTGELFF.

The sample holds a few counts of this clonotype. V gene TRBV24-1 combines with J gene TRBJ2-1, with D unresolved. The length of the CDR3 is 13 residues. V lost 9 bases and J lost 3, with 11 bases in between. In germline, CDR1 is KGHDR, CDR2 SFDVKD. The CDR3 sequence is CATADSNYNEQFF. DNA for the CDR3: TGTGCCACCGCAGACTCAAACTACAATGAGCAGTTCTTC.

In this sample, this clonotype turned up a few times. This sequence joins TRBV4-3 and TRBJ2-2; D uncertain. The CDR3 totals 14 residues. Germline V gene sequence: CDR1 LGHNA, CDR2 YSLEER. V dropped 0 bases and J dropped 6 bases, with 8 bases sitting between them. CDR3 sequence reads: CASSQDIRPGELFF. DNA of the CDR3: TGCGCCAGCAGCCAAGATATCCGTCCCGGGGAGCTGTTTTTT.

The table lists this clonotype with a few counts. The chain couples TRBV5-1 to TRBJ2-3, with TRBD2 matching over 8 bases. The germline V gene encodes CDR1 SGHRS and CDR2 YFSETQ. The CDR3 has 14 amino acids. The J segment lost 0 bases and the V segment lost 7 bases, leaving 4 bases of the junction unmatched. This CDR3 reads CASGRGGSTDTQYF. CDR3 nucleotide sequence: TGCGCCAGCGGCCGGGGGGGTAGCACAGATACGCAGTATTTT.

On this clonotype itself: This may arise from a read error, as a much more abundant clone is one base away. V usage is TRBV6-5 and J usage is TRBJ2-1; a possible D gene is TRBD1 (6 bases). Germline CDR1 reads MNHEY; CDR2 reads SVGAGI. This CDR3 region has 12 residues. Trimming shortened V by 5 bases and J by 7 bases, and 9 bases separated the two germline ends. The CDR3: CASSAQGNEQFF. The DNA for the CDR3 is TGTGCCAGCAGTGCCCAGGGGAATGAGCAGTTCTTC.

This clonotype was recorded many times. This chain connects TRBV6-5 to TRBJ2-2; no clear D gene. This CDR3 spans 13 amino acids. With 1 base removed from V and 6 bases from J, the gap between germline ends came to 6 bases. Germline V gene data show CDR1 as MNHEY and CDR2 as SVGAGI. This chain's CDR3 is CASSYLGAGELFF. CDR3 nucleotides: TGTGCCAGCAGTTACTTGGGCGCCGGGGAGCTGTTTTTT.

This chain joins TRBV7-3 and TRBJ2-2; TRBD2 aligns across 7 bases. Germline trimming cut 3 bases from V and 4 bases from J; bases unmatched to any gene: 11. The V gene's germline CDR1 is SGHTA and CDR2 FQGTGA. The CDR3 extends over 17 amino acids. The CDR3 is CASSLSFGGGFTGELFF. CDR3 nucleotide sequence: TGTGCCAGCAGCTTGAGTTTTGGCGGGGGATTCACCGGGGAGCTGTTTTTT.

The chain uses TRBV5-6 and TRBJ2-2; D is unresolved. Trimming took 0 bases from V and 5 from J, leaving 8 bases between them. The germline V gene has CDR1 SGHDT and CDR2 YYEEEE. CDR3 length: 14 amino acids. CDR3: CASSLVQATGELFF. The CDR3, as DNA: TGTGCCAGCAGCTTGGTGCAGGCAACCGGGGAGCTGTTTTTT. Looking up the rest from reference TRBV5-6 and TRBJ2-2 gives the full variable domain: DAGVTQSPTHLIKTRGQQVTLRCSPKSGHDTVSWYQQALGQGPQFIFQYYEEEERQRGNFPDRFSGHQFPNYSSELNVNALLLGDSALYLCASSLVQATGELFFGEGSRLTVL.

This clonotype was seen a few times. As DNA, the CDR3 is TGCGCCAGCAGCCAAGGAGATCGACTCTCTAGCTATGGCTACACCTTC. Translating it yields CASSQGDRLSSYGYTF. V is TRBV4-1 and J is TRBJ1-2; D gene ambiguous. Germline V gene data show CDR1 as MGHRA and CDR2 as YSYEKL. V lost 1 base and J 4 bases, leaving 16 bases between the germline ends. The CDR3 runs to 16 residues.

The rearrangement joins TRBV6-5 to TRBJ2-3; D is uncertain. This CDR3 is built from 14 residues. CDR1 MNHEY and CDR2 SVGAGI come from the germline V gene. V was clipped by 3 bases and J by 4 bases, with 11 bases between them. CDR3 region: CASSYDSPADTQYF. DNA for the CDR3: TGTGCCAGCAGTTATGACTCACCCGCAGATACGCAGTATTTT.

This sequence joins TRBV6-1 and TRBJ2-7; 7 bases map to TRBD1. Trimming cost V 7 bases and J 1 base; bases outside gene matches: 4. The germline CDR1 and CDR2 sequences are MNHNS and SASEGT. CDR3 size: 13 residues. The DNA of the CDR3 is TGTGCCAGCAAACCGGGACAGTCCTACGAGCAGTACGTC. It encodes CASKPGQSYEQYV.

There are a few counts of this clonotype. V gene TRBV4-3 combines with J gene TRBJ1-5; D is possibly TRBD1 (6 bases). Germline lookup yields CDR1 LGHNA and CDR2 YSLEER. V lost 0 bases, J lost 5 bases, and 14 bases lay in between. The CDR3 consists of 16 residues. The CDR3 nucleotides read TGCGCCAGCAGCCAAGAGTTGGGCAGGGGTTATCAGCCCCAGCATTTT. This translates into CASSQELGRGYQPQHF.

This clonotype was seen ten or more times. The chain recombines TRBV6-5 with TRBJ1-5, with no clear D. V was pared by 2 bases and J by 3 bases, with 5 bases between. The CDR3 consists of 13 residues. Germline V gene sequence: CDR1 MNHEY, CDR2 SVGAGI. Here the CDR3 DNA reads TGTGCCAGCAGTTACGGGATCAATCAGCCCCAGCATTTT. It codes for CASSYGINQPQHF.

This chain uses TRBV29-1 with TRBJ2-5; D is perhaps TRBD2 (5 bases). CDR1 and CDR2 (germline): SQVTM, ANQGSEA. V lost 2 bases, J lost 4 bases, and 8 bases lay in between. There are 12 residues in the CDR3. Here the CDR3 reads CSVEREGETQYF. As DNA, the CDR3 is TGCAGCGTTGAAAGAGAGGGAGAGACCCAGTACTTC. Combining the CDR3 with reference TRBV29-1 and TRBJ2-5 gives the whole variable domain SAVISQKPSRDICQRGTSLTIQCQVDSQVTMMFWYRQQPGQSLTLIATANQGSEATYESGFVIDKFPISRPNLTFSTLTVSNMSPEDSSIYLCSVEREGETQYFGPGTRLLVL.

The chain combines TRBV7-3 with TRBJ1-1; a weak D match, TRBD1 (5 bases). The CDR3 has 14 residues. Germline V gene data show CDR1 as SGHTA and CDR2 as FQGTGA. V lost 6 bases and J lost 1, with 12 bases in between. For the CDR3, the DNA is TGTGCCAGCAGTCTTGGACATACGAACACTGAAGCTTTCTTT. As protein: CASSLGHTNTEAFF.

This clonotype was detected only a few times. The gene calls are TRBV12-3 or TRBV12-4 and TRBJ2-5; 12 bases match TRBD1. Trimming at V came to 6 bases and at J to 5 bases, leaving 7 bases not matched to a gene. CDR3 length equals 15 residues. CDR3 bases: TGTGCCAGCAGCTTGGGACAGGGGGCGCCTGAGACCCAGTACTTC. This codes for CASSLGQGAPETQYF.

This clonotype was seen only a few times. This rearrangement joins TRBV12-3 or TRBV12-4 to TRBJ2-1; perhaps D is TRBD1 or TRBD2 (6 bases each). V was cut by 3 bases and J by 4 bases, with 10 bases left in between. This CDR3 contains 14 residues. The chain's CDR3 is CASSFVGGYNEQFF. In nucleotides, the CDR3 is TGTGCCAGCAGTTTTGTAGGGGGGTACAATGAGCAGTTCTTC.

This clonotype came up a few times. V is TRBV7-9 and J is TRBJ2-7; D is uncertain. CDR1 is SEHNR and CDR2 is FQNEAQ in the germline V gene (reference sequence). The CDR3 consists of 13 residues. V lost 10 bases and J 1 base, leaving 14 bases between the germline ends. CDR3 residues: CATHGRGSYEQYF. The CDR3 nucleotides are TGTGCCACCCACGGCCGCGGTTCCTACGAGCAGTACTTC. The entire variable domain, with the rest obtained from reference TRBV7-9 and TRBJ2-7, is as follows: DTGVSQNPRHKITKRGQNVTFRCDPISEHNRLYWYRQTLGQGPEFLTYFQNEAQLEKSRLLSDRFSAERPKGSFSTLEIQRTEQGDSAMYLCATHGRGSYEQYFGPGTRLTVT.

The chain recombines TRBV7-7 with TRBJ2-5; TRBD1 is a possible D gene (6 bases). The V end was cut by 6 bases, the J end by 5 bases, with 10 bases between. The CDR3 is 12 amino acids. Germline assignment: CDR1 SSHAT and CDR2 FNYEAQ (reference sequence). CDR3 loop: CASSQGFETQYF. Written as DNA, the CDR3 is TGTGCCAGCAGTCAGGGGTTCGAGACCCAGTACTTC.

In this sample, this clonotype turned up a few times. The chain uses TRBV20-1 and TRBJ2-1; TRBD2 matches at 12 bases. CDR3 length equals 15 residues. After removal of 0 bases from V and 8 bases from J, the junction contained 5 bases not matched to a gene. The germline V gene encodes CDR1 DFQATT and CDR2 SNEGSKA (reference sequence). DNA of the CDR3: TGCAGTGCTAGAGAAGCTAGCGGGGGGGCCGATGAGCAGTTCTTC. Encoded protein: CSAREASGGADEQFF.

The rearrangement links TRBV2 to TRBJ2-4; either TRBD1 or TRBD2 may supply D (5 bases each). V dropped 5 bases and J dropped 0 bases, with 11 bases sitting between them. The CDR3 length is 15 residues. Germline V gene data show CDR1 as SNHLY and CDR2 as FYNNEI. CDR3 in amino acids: CASSPKGPAKNIQYF. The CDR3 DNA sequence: TGTGCCAGCAGTCCCAAGGGACCAGCCAAAAACATTCAGTACTTC. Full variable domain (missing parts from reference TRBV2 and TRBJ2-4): EPEVTQTPSHQVTQMGQEVILRCVPISNHLYFYWYRQILGQKVEFLVSFYNNEISEKSEIFDDQFSVERPDGSNFTLKIRSTKLEDSAMYFCASSPKGPAKNIQYFGAGTRLSVL.

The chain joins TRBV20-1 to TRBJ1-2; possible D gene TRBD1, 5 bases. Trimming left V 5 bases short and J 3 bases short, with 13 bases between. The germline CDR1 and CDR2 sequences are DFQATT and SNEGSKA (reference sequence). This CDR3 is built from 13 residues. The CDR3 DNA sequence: TGCAGTGCTCAGACAGAACCCTACTATGGCTACACCTTC. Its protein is CSAQTEPYYGYTF.

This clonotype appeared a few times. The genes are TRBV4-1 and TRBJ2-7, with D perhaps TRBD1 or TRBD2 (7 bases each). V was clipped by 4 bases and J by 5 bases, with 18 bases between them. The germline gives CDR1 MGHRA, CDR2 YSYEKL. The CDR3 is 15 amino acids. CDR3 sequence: CASSLRPGGAHEQYF. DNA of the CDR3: TGCGCCAGCAGCCTGCGGCCAGGGGGGGCCCACGAGCAGTACTTC.

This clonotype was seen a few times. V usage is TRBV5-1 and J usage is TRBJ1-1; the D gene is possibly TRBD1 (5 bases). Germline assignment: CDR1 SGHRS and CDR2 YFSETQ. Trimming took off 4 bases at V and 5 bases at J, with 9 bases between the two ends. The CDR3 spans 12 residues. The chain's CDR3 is CASSPGETEAFF. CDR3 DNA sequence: TGCGCCAGCAGCCCGGGGGAAACTGAAGCTTTCTTT.